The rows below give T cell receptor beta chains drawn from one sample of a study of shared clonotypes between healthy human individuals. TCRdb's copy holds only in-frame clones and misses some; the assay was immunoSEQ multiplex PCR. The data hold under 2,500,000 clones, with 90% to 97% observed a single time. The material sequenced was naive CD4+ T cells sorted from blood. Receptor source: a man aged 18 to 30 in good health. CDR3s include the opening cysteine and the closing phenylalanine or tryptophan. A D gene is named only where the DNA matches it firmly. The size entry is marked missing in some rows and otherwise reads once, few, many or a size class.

TGTGCCAGCAGCAGGACATTGGCGAACACCGGGGAGCTGTTTTTT,CASSRTLANTGELFF,NA,NA,15,TRBJ2-2,TRBV7-2
TGCGCCAGCGCCGGGGGGATGCAGGGCAATCAGCCCCAGCATTTT,CASAGGMQGNQPQHF,NA,NA,15,TRBJ1-5,TRBV4-1
TGTGCCAGCAGCCCTGAGCCGGGCGGGGAGCTGTTTTTT,CASSPEPGGELFF,NA,NA,13,TRBJ2-2,TRBV5-4
TGCGCCAGCAGCAGCGGACGGAATCAGCCCCAGCATTTT,CASSSGRNQPQHF,NA,NA,13,TRBJ1-5,TRBV10-2
TGTGCCAGCAGCTTAGGAGGGGCCTCTCGGGAGACCCAGTACTTC,CASSLGGASRETQYF,NA,NA,15,TRBJ2-5,TRBV11-2
TGTGCCAGCAGCTTGGGACTAGCGGGAGGGCAAGAGACCCAGTACTTC,CASSLGLAGGQETQYF,NA,TRBD2,16,TRBJ2-5,TRBV5-4
TGTGCCAGCAGCTTAGGGGAGACAGTACTGTTTTTT,CASSLGETVLFF,NA,NA,12,TRBJ1-4,TRBV7-9
TGTGCCAGCAGCTTGGGAGCAGGAGCGAACACCGGGGAGCTGTTTTTT,CASSLGAGANTGELFF,NA,NA,16,TRBJ2-2,TRBV5-4
TGTGCCACGAGCTGGGGATCGGACTATGGCTACACCTTC,CATSWGSDYGYTF,once,NA,13,TRBJ1-2,TRBV10-3
TGTGCCAGCAGTCCCAGGGTCTCTGAGCAGTTCTTC,CASSPRVSEQFF,NA,NA,12,TRBJ2-1,TRBV27
TGCGCCAGCAGCTTGGATAGGAGTGGGGAGCTGTTTTTT,CASSLDRSGELFF,NA,NA,13,TRBJ2-2,TRBV5-1
TGTGCTAGCAGCTCCAGCGGGGGGGCCTCCACCGGGGAGCTGTTTTTT,CASSSSGGASTGELFF,NA,TRBD2,16,TRBJ2-2,TRBV7-7
TGTGCCAGCAGCGTAGCCATTGCGGGGAGACGCATCGATGAGCAGTTCTTC,CASSVAIAGRRIDEQFF,NA,NA,17,TRBJ2-1,TRBV9
TGCGCCAGCAGCTGGACAGGGGGTTCGGATGAGCAGTTCTTC,CASSWTGGSDEQFF,NA,TRBD1,14,TRBJ2-1,TRBV5-1
TGTGCTAGCAGCTTAGGACCAGACTACGAGCAGTACTTC,CASSLGPDYEQYF,once,NA,13,TRBJ2-7,TRBV7-7
TGTGCCAGCAGTCCTATAGCGGGGGGCTACGAGCAGTACTTC,CASSPIAGGYEQYF,NA,TRBD2,14,TRBJ2-7,TRBV27
TGTGCCTGGAGTCGCGATGTAAGCACAGATACGCAGTATTTT,CAWSRDVSTDTQYF,NA,NA,14,TRBJ2-3,TRBV30
TGTGCCAGCTCACCATACGCCTTAGGAGACAGGGGCTCTGGAAACACCATATATTTT,CASSPYALGDRGSGNTIYF,NA,TRBD1,19,TRBJ1-3,TRBV18
TGTGCCAGCAGCCTCTCCCCCGACAGGGCCTATAGCTCCTACGAGCAGTACTTC,CASSLSPDRAYSSYEQYF,NA,TRBD1,18,TRBJ2-7,TRBV28
TGTGCCAGCAGCTTGTCTTTGGGCGCAGGCTATGGCTACACCTTC,CASSLSLGAGYGYTF,NA,NA,15,TRBJ1-2,TRBV5-6
TGTGCCAGCAGCCTTTCCTCGCAGGGCGGCTATGGCTACACCTTC,CASSLSSQGGYGYTF,once,NA,15,TRBJ1-2,TRBV7-9
TGCGCCAGCAGCTCGACAGGGGGGTCGAACACCGGGGAGCTGTTTTTT,CASSSTGGSNTGELFF,once,TRBD1,16,TRBJ2-2,TRBV5-1
TGTGCCAGCAGTGCTACAGGGGTGAGCTACACCTTC,CASSATGVSYTF,NA,TRBD1,12,TRBJ1-2,TRBV2
TGTGCCAGCAGCTTAGTAACTCAAGAGACCCAGTACTTC,CASSLVTQETQYF,once,NA,13,TRBJ2-5,TRBV7-6
TGCAGCGTTGGGGGTCGCTCCTACAATGAGCAGTTCTTC,CSVGGRSYNEQFF,NA,NA,13,TRBJ2-1,TRBV29-1
TGTGCCAGTACGACCGACCGAGCTAACACTGAAGCTTTCTTT,CASTTDRANTEAFF,NA,NA,14,TRBJ1-1,TRBV6-1
TGTGCCATCAGTAGCACTCGCTACACCGGGGAGCTGTTTTTT,CAISSTRYTGELFF,NA,NA,14,TRBJ2-2,TRBV10-3
TGTGCCTGGAGGGGACAGGGGGTCGGGGCCTACGAGCAGTACTTC,CAWRGQGVGAYEQYF,NA,TRBD1,15,TRBJ2-7,TRBV30
TGTGCCAGCAGCGTAGTGGAGGGCGGGAATTCACCCCTCCACTTT,CASSVVEGGNSPLHF,NA,NA,15,TRBJ1-6,TRBV9
TGCGCCAGCAGTGAACACCCGAACTCCCCACACCCCGCGGGAGGGCCCTCCGACGAGCAGTACTTC,CASSEHPNSPHPAGGPSDEQYF,NA,TRBD2,22,TRBJ2-7,TRBV10-2
TGCAGCGCCTTGCGGGGGCCCACAGATACGCAGTATTTT,CSALRGPTDTQYF,NA,NA,13,TRBJ2-3,TRBV29-1
TGTGCCATCAGTGAGTCACAGGCACACTATGGCTACACCTTC,CAISESQAHYGYTF,NA,NA,14,TRBJ1-2,TRBV10-3
TGTGCCAGCAGACGCCGGGACAACCTCTATGGCTACACCTTC,CASRRRDNLYGYTF,NA,NA,14,TRBJ1-2,TRBV5-4